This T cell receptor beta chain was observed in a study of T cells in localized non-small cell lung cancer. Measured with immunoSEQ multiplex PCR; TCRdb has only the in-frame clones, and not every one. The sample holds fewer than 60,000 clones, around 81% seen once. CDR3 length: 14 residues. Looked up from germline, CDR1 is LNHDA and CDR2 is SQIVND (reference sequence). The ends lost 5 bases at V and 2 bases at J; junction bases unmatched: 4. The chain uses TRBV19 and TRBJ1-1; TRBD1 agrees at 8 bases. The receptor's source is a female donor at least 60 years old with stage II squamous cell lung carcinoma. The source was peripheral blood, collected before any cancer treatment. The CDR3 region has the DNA TGTGCCAGTAGTGTACAGGGGGTCAACACTGAAGCTTTCTTT. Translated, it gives CASSVQGVNTEAFF.